The 20 T cell receptor beta chains below all came from one sample that was sequenced in a study of cytomegalovirus exposure and HLA in healthy donors. Researchers ran the PCR with 60 Vbeta and 13 Jbeta primers. Measured with immunoSEQ multiplex PCR; TCRdb has only the in-frame clones, and not every one. The table has fewer than 200,000 clones, 55% to 75% seen once. The sequenced material came from PBMCs. Receptors were obtained from a human donor in good health.

The chain combines TRBV4-2 with TRBJ2-3; 9 bases line up with TRBD2. Germline V gene data show CDR1 as LGHNA and CDR2 as YNFKEQ. This CDR3 spans 15 amino acids. V shed 4 bases, J shed 4 bases, and the junction held 6 bases outside the gene matches. This CDR3 is CASSLGTSTADTQYF. Written as DNA, the CDR3 is TGTGCCAGCAGCCTCGGGACTAGCACGGCAGATACGCAGTATTTT.

The chain employs TRBV9 and TRBJ2-7, with 11 bases aligning to TRBD1. The CDR3 is 15 amino acids. CDR1 is SGDLS, CDR2 YYNGEE, per germline. V trimming: 4 bases; J trimming: 2 bases; junction bases outside the gene matches: 5. This chain's CDR3 is CASSTAGQGAYEQYF. The CDR3 DNA sequence: TGTGCCAGCAGCACTGCGGGACAGGGGGCCTACGAGCAGTACTTC. Together with reference TRBV9 and TRBJ2-7, the CDR3 gives the full variable domain: DSGVTQTPKHLITATGQRVTLRCSPRSGDLSVYWYQQSLDQGLQFLIQYYNGEERAKGNILERFSAQQFPDLHSELNLSSLELGDSALYFCASSTAGQGAYEQYFGPGTRLTVT.

This sequence joins TRBV7-2 and TRBJ2-7, with a weak D call TRBD2 (6 bases). From germline, CDR1 is SGHTA and CDR2 FQGNSA. The CDR3 runs to 19 residues. Trimming cost V 4 bases and J 1 base, with 26 bases left between them. DNA for the CDR3: TGTGCCAGCAGCTACGGGGGTTTGAGTCTCGAGGGGATTTCCTACGAGCAGTACTTC. This sequence encodes CASSYGGLSLEGISYEQYF.

There are a few counts of this clone. In DNA form, the CDR3 reads TGTGCCAGCAGCGTCGGACTAGCGGGGGGGACCACAGATACGCAGTATTTT. Protein sequence: CASSVGLAGGTTDTQYF. This chain links TRBV9 with TRBJ2-3; 15 bases agree with TRBD2. J lost 2 bases, V lost 2 bases, and 3 bases had no gene match. Germline assignment: CDR1 SGDLS and CDR2 YYNGEE. The CDR3 sequence is 17 residues long.

V usage is TRBV11-2 and J usage is TRBJ2-7; 8 positions agree with TRBD1. Trimming took 1 base from V and 3 from J; bases not matched to a gene: 8. The CDR3 runs 16 residues. Germline V gives CDR1 SGHAT, CDR2 FQNNGV. CDR3 coding DNA: TGTGCCAGCAGCTTAGGGACAGGGTCAGCGGGCTACGAGCAGTACTTC. It codes for CASSLGTGSAGYEQYF.

This chain uses TRBV5-6 with TRBJ1-1; TRBD1 aligns across 8 bases. CDR3 length: 15 amino acids. The V and J ends lost 4 bases and 1 base, in that order; junction bases with no gene match: 6. Germline V gene sequence: CDR1 SGHDT, CDR2 YYEEEE. The CDR3 bases are TGTGCCAGCAGCCCTCTCACAGGGGGGAACACTGAAGCTTTCTTT. Protein product: CASSPLTGGNTEAFF.

This chain links TRBV7-3 with TRBJ2-5; D might be TRBD1 (5 bases). Per the germline V gene, CDR1 is SGHTA and CDR2 is FQGTGA. The CDR3 covers 16 residues. The V end lost 5 bases, the J end lost 1 base, and 17 bases lay between the germline ends. The CDR3 sequence is CASSVGDIGFQETQYF. CDR3 nucleotides: TGTGCCAGCAGCGTAGGGGATATCGGGTTCCAAGAGACCCAGTACTTC. Full variable domain (missing parts from reference TRBV7-3 and TRBJ2-5): GAGVSQTPSNKVTEKGKYVELRCDPISGHTALYWYRQSLGQGPEFLIYFQGTGAADDSGLPNDRFFAVRPEGSVSTLKIQRTERGDSAVYLCASSVGDIGFQETQYFGPGTRLLVL.

A note on this clone: This sample also contains other DNA sequences that code for the same CDR3. The rearrangement joins TRBV6-5 to TRBJ1-1; tentatively, D is TRBD1 (6 bases). This CDR3 has 13 residues. CDR1 and CDR2 from the germline V gene are MNHEY and SVGAGI. V dropped 8 bases and J dropped 0 bases, with 10 bases sitting between them. The CDR3 region has the DNA TGTGCCAGCTATAGGGGGATGAACACTGAAGCTTTCTTT. This gives the protein CASYRGMNTEAFF.

This clone was counted a few times. This chain links TRBV7-9 with TRBJ2-1; 12 bases fit TRBD2. After removal of 5 bases from V and 9 bases from J, the junction contained 11 bases not matched to a gene. The germline gives CDR1 SEHNR, CDR2 FQNEAQ (reference sequence). The CDR3 is 16 amino acids. CDR3 nucleotide sequence: TGTGCCAGCAGCCCTTCCGGACTAGCGGGGTTTATTGAGCAGTTCTTC. Protein sequence: CASSPSGLAGFIEQFF.

The V gene is TRBV7-3, the J gene TRBJ1-3, with D maybe TRBD1 (5 bases). The CDR3 runs 13 residues. The V end was cut by 5 bases, the J end by 4 bases, with 9 bases between. The germline V gene has CDR1 SGHTA and CDR2 FQGTGA. CDR3 sequence: CASSNRQGNTIYF. The CDR3 nucleotides are TGTGCCAGCAGCAACCGACAGGGAAACACCATATATTTT. Together with reference TRBV7-3 and TRBJ1-3, the CDR3 gives the full variable domain: GAGVSQTPSNKVTEKGKYVELRCDPISGHTALYWYRQSLGQGPEFLIYFQGTGAADDSGLPNDRFFAVRPEGSVSTLKIQRTERGDSAVYLCASSNRQGNTIYFGEGSWLTVV.

This clone occurred a few times. The chain uses TRBV11-1 and TRBJ1-2; unclear D gene. With 5 bases removed from V and 7 bases from J, the gap between germline ends came to 14 bases. Germline CDR1 and CDR2: SGHAT and FQDESV (reference sequence). The CDR3 contains 13 residues. The CDR3 DNA reads TGTGCCAGCAGCCGAGTTCTCGGCGGTGGCTACACCTTC. Translating gives CASSRVLGGGYTF.

This chain uses TRBV4-1 with TRBJ2-5; 7 bases map to TRBD2. Per germline, CDR1 MGHRA and CDR2 YSYEKL. CDR3 length equals 16 residues. The V segment lost 1 base and the J segment 5 bases; nucleotides outside the gene matches: 10. CDR3 in amino acids: CASSQGSGGLGETQYF. Here the CDR3 DNA reads TGCGCCAGCAGCCAAGGGTCCGGGGGGTTGGGGGAGACCCAGTACTTC.

The rearrangement joins TRBV19 to TRBJ2-7; 8 positions match TRBD1. This CDR3 contains 16 residues. After removal of 3 bases from V and 1 base from J, the junction contained 8 bases not matched to a gene. Germline loops: CDR1 LNHDA, CDR2 SQIVND (reference sequence). This CDR3 reads CASSIAPGQASYEQYF. The CDR3 DNA reads TGTGCCAGTAGTATCGCCCCGGGACAGGCTTCCTACGAGCAGTACTTC.

The chain carries TRBV5-1 and TRBJ2-7; TRBD1 agrees at 7 bases. Per the germline V gene, CDR1 is SGHRS and CDR2 is YFSETQ. Unmatched junction bases numbered 3, after V lost 0 bases and J lost 6 bases. The CDR3 runs to 13 residues. Here the CDR3 reads CASSLEWDSEQYF. DNA of the CDR3: TGCGCCAGCAGCTTGGAGTGGGACAGCGAGCAGTACTTC.

A word on this clone: In the same sample, other DNA sequences code for this CDR3. The chain links TRBV2 to TRBJ1-2; 7 bases align to TRBD1. V lost 6 bases to trimming and J lost 2 bases; unmatched junction nucleotides: 3. Germline loops: CDR1 SNHLY, CDR2 FYNNEI. The CDR3 runs to 13 residues. The CDR3 loop reads CASSRDSNYGYTF. CDR3 DNA sequence: TGTGCCAGCAGCCGGGACAGCAACTATGGCTACACCTTC.

The chain links TRBV5-4 to TRBJ1-1; 8 nucleotides line up with TRBD1. Germline V gene sequence: CDR1 SGHNT, CDR2 YYREEE (reference sequence). This CDR3 has 16 amino acids. V gave up 4 bases and J gave up 3 bases; unmatched junction bases: 11. The CDR3 spells CASSHRTGIRDTEAFF. DNA of the CDR3: TGTGCCAGCAGCCATAGGACAGGGATTAGGGACACTGAAGCTTTCTTT.

CDR3 in amino acids: CASSFGQGAGGNTIYF. CDR3 nucleotide sequence: TGTGCCAGCAGCTTCGGGCAGGGGGCTGGAGGAAACACCATATATTTT. The chain is built from TRBV7-9 and TRBJ1-3; TRBD1 matches 8 bases. The CDR3 contains 16 residues. Unmatched junction bases numbered 8, after V lost 3 bases and J lost 4 bases. CDR1 and CDR2 (germline): SEHNR, FQNEAQ (reference sequence).

CDR3 sequence (DNA): TGTGCCAGCAGCCCCGGGACAGACCTCTCTGGGGCCAACGTCCTGACTTTC. This codes for CASSPGTDLSGANVLTF. The rearrangement links TRBV11-1 to TRBJ2-6; 7 bases are a match to TRBD1. This CDR3 is built from 17 residues. Germline-derived CDR1 and CDR2 are SGHAT and FQDESV (reference sequence). V gave up 5 bases and J gave up 0 bases; unmatched junction bases: 7.

The chain carries TRBV6-5 and TRBJ2-1, with D possibly matching TRBD1 (5 bases). Germline values: CDR1 MNHEY, CDR2 SVGAGI. This CDR3 comprises 13 residues. Trimming removed 10 bases at V and 0 bases at J, with 10 bases between. CDR3 in amino acids: CATKGASYNEQFF. The CDR3 region has the DNA TGTGCCACCAAAGGGGCCTCCTACAATGAGCAGTTCTTC.

The chain uses TRBV7-9 and TRBJ1-1; the D gene is possibly TRBD1 (5 bases). CDR3 length equals 12 residues. Germline values: CDR1 SEHNR, CDR2 FQNEAQ (reference sequence). Trimming stripped 5 bases from V and 7 bases from J, with 11 bases between. In DNA form, the CDR3 reads TGTGCCAGCAGCGTAGACAGTCTTGAAGCTTTCTTT. Translating it yields CASSVDSLEAFF.